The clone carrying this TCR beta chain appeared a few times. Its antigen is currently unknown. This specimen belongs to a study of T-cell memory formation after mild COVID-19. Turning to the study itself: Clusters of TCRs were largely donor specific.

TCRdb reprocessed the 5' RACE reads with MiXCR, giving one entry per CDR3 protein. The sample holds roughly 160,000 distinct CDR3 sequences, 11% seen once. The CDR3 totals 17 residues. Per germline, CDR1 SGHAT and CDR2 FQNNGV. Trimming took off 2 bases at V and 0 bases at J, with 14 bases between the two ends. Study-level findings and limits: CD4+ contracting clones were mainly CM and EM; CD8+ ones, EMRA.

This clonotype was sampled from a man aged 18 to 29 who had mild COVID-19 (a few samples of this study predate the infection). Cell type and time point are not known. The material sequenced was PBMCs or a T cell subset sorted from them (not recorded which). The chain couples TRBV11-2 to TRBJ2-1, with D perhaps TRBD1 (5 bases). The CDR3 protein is CASSLRGGPSSYNEQFF. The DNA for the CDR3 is TGTGCCAGCAGCTTAAGGGGCGGTCCAAGCTCCTACAATGAGCAGTTCTTC.